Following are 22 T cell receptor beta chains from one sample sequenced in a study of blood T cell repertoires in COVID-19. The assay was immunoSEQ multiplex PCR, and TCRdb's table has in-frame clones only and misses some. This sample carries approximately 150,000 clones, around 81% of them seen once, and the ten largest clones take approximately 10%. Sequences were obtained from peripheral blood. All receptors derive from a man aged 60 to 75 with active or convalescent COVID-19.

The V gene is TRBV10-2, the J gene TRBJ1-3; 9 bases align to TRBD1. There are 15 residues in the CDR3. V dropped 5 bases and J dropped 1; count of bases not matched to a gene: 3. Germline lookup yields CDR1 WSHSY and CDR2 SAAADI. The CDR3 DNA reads TGCGCCAGCAGTCGAGGGACAGGGTCTGGAAACACCATATATTTT. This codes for CASSRGTGSGNTIYF.

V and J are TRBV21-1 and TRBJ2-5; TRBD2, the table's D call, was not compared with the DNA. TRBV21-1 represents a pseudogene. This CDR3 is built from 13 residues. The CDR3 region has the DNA TGTGCCAGCAGCAAAAATCCGCCGGGGACCCAGTACTTC. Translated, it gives CASSKNPPGTQYF.

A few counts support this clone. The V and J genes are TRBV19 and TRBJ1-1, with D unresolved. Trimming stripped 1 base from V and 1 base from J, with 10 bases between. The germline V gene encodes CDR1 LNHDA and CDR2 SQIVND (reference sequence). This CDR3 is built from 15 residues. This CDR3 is CASSIGPSSNTEAFF. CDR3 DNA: TGTGCCAGTAGTATAGGGCCCTCATCGAACACTGAAGCTTTCTTT.

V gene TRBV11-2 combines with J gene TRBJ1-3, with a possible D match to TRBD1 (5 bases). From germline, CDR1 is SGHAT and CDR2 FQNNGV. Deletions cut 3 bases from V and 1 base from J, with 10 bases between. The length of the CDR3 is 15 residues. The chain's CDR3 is CASSLEGRSGNTIYF. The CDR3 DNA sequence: TGTGCCAGCAGCTTGGAGGGACGGTCTGGAAACACCATATATTTT.

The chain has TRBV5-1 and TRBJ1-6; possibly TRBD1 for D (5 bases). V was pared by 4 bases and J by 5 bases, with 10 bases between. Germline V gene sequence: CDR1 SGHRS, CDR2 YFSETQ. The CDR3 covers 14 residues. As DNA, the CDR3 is TGCGCCAGCAGCATTGGGGCAGATAATTCACCCCTCCACTTT. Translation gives CASSIGADNSPLHF.

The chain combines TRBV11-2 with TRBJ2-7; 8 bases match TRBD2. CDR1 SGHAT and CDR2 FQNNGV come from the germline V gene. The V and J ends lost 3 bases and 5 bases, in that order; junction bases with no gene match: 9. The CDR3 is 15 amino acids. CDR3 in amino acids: CASSFVGGRSNEQYF. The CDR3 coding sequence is TGTGCCAGCAGCTTTGTCGGCGGGAGGAGCAACGAGCAGTACTTC.

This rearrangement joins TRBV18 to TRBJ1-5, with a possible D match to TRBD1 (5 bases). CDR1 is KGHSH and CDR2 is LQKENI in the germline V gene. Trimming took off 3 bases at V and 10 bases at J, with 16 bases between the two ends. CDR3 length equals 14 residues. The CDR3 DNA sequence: TGTGCCAGCTCACCCGGACCGGCGGGGCAACCCCAGCATTTT. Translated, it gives CASSPGPAGQPQHF. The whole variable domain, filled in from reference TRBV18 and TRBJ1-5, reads NAGVMQNPRHLVRRRGQEARLRCSPMKGHSHVYWYRQLPEEGLKFMVYLQKENIIDESGMPKERFSAEFPKEGPSILRIQQVVRGDSAAYFCASSPGPAGQPQHFGDGTRLSIL.

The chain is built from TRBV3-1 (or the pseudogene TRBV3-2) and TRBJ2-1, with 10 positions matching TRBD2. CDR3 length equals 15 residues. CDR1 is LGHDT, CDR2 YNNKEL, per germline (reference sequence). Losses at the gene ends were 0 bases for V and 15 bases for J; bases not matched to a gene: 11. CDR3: CASSQDPASGSSVFF. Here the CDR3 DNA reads TGTGCCAGCAGCCAAGATCCGGCTAGCGGGAGTTCGGTGTTCTTC.

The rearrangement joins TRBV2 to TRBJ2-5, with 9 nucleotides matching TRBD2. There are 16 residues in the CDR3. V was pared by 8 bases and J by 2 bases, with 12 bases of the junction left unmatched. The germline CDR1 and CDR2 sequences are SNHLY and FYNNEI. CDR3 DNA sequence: TGTGCCAGCCGAAGAGGGACTAGCTCTGGACAAGAGACCCAGTACTTC. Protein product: CASRRGTSSGQETQYF.

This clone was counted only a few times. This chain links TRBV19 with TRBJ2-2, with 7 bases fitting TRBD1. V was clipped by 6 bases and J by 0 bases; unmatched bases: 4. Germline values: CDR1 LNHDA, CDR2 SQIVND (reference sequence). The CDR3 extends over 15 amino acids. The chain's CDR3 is CASRGQDPNTGELFF. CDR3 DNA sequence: TGTGCCAGTAGAGGACAGGATCCGAACACCGGGGAGCTGTTTTTT. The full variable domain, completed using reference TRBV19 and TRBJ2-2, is DGGITQSPKYLFRKEGQNVTLSCEQNLNHDAMYWYRQDPGQGLRLIYYSQIVNDFQKGDIAEGYSVSREKKESFPLTVTSAQKNPTAFYLCASRGQDPNTGELFFGEGSRLTVL.

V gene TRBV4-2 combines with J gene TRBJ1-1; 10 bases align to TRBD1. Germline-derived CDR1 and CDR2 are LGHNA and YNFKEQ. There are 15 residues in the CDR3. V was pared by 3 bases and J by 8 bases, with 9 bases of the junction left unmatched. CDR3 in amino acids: CASSQDWGQGTEAFF. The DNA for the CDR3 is TGTGCCAGCAGCCAGGACTGGGGACAGGGGACCGAAGCTTTCTTT.

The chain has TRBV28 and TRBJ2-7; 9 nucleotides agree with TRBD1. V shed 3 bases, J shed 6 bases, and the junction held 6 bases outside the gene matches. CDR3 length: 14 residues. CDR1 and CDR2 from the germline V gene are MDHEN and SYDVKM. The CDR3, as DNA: TGTGCCAGCAGTTTCAGGGACAGGGTTTCCGAGCAGTACTTC. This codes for CASSFRDRVSEQYF.

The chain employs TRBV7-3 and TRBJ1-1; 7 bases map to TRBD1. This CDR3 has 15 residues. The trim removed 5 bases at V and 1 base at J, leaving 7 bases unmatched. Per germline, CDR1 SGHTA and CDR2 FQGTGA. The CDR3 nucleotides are TGTGCCAGCAGCCCCCAGGGGGGAGGGAACACTGAAGCTTTCTTT. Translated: CASSPQGGGNTEAFF.

The CDR3 DNA sequence: TGTGCCAGTAGTATGGGCGTGCGTGACTACAATGAGCAGTTCTTC. Its protein is CASSMGVRDYNEQFF. The chain links TRBV19 to TRBJ2-1; unclear D gene. CDR3 length: 15 amino acids. V gave up 3 bases and J gave up 3 bases, with 12 bases separating them. CDR1 LNHDA and CDR2 SQIVND come from the germline V gene (reference sequence).

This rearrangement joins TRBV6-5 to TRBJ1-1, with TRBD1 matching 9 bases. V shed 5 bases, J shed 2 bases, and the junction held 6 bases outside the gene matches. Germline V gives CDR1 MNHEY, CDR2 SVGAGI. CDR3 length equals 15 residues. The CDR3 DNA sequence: TGTGCCAGCAGTCGACGGACAGGGGAAAACACTGAAGCTTTCTTT. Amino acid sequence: CASSRRTGENTEAFF.

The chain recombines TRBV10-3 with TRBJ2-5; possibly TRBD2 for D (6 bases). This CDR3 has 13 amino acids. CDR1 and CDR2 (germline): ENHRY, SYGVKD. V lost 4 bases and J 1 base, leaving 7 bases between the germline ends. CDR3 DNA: TGTGCCATCAGTGGGGGGGTCCAAGAGACCCAGTACTTC. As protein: CAISGGVQETQYF.

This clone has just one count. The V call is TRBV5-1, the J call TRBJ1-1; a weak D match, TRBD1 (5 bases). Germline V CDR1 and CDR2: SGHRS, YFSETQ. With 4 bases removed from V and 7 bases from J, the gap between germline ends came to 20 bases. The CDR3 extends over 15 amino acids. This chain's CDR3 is CASSPDGATSGEAFF. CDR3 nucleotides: TGCGCCAGCAGCCCGGATGGGGCCACGTCGGGTGAAGCTTTCTTT.

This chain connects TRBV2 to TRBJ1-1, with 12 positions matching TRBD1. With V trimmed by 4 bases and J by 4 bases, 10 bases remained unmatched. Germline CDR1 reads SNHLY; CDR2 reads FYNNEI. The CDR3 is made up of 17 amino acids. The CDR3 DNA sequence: TGTGCCAGCAGTGTCAAGCCTTCGGGACAGGGGGCCACTGAAGCTTTCTTT. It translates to CASSVKPSGQGATEAFF.

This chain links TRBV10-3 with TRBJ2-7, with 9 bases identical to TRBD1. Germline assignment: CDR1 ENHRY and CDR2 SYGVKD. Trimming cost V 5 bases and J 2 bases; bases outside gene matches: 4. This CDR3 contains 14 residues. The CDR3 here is CAISTTGGTYEQYF. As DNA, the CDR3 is TGTGCCATCAGTACGACAGGGGGAACCTACGAGCAGTACTTC.

The CDR3, as DNA: TGTGCCAGCAGTTTATCGGCAGGGCCCCTCAATCAGCCCCAGCATTTT. Its protein is CASSLSAGPLNQPQHF. This chain uses TRBV28 with TRBJ1-5; D is perhaps TRBD1 (5 bases). There are 16 residues in the CDR3. CDR1 is MDHEN and CDR2 is SYDVKM in the germline V gene. Trimming left V 1 base short and J 3 bases short, with 13 bases between.

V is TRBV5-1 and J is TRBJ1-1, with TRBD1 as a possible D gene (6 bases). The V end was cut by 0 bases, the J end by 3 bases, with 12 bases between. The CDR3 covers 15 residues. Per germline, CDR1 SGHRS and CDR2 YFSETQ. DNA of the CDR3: TGCGCCAGCAGCTTGGCCAGGGGAGGGGACACTGAAGCTTTCTTT. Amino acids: CASSLARGGDTEAFF.

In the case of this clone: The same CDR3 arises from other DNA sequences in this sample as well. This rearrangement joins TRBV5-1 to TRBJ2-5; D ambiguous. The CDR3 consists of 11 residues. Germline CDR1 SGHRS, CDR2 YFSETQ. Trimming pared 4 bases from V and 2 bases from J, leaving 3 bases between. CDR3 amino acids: CASSQQETQYF. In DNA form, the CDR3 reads TGCGCCAGCAGCCAGCAAGAGACCCAGTACTTC.